This T cell receptor (beta chain) was retrieved from a study of early T cells in non-severe SARS-CoV-2 infection. On the study more broadly: Alpha and beta chains were unpaired, from unsorted whole-blood bulk RNA.

Per germline, CDR1 DFQATT and CDR2 SNEGSKA (reference sequence). Deletions cut 0 bases from V and 2 bases from J, with 11 bases between. The length of the CDR3 is 14 residues. Ten or more counts support this clonotype. Individually, cDNA molecules had unique molecular identifiers attached to them. TCRdb re-called the 5' RACE reads through MiXCR, storing one row per CDR3 protein. This table holds tens of thousands of distinct CDR3 sequences, roughly 6% found once. Sequenced input: whole blood. The genes are TRBV20-1 and TRBJ2-7; TRBD1 is a possible D gene (6 bases). The TCR originated in an adult who was a healthcare worker with PCR-confirmed SARS-CoV-2 infection or an uninfected control (not recorded which). The CDR3 DNA reads TGCAGTGCTAGAGATCCTGCAGGGGCCTACGAGCAGTACTTC. Its protein is CSARDPAGAYEQYF.